Listed below are T cell receptor beta chains from one sample, sequenced in a study of blood T cell repertoires in COVID-19. Sequenced by immunoSEQ multiplex PCR; TCRdb stores in-frame clones only, minus some. Here the sample spans some 190,000 clones, roughly three quarters being singletons. Sequencing used PBMCs or T cells enriched from blood (not recorded which). These receptors all come from a woman in her forties or fifties with acute COVID-19. The conserved cysteine and the conserved F or W are not part of the CDR3 here.

v_call: TRBV3-1/TRBV3-2; cdr3_aa: AGRETGIPY
v_call: TRBV6-1; cdr3_aa: ASSARFRDREPINEKLF
v_call: TRBV28; cdr3_aa: ASSSFGTGVNQPQH
v_call: TRBV19; cdr3_aa: ASSIFSGGTDTQY
v_call: TRBV7-2; cdr3_aa: ASSFRGSSSVSGANVLT
v_call: TRBV7-2; cdr3_aa: ASSLTSGQFYGYT
v_call: TRBV27; cdr3_aa: ASSWQQGAKGI
v_call: TRBV20-1; cdr3_aa: SASPVTTGGNQPQH
v_call: TRBV7-9; cdr3_aa: ASSTPRQLSSGANVLT
v_call: TRBV6-5; cdr3_aa: ASSPGERLNTEAF
v_call: TRBV24-1; cdr3_aa: ATRRGDSNTEAF
v_call: TRBV28; cdr3_aa: PPLQRGNTEAF
v_call: TRBV4-1; cdr3_aa: ASSQGQGAQTVMNTEAF
v_call: TRBV7-2; cdr3_aa: ASSRLEGSGGYT
v_call: TRBV6-5; cdr3_aa: ASSRTGGQPQH
v_call: TRBV2; cdr3_aa: ASSDVGALPQH
v_call: TRBV24-1; cdr3_aa: ATSDPGTGANVLT
v_call: TRBV3-1/TRBV3-2; cdr3_aa: ASSLGLAGASSYNEQF
v_call: TRBV3-1/TRBV3-2; cdr3_aa: ASSRGTSDGYT
v_call: TRBV6-1; cdr3_aa: ASSERADGGYT
v_call: TRBV2; cdr3_aa: ASSEGRYQPQH
v_call: TRBV18; cdr3_aa: ASSPRPLPMNTEAF
v_call: TRBV24-1; cdr3_aa: ATSARGSAGPTDSGNTIY
v_call: TRBV7-9; cdr3_aa: ASSLGGTGGYETQY
v_call: TRBV19; cdr3_aa: ASSTTRLAGGLFNTGELF
v_call: TRBV5-1; cdr3_aa: ASSLGDSNSPLH
v_call: TRBV4-2; cdr3_aa: ASSQDLTSPIAGANVLT
v_call: TRBV18; cdr3_aa: ASSLTDREPF
v_call: TRBV5-1; cdr3_aa: ASLRDRGHHGELF